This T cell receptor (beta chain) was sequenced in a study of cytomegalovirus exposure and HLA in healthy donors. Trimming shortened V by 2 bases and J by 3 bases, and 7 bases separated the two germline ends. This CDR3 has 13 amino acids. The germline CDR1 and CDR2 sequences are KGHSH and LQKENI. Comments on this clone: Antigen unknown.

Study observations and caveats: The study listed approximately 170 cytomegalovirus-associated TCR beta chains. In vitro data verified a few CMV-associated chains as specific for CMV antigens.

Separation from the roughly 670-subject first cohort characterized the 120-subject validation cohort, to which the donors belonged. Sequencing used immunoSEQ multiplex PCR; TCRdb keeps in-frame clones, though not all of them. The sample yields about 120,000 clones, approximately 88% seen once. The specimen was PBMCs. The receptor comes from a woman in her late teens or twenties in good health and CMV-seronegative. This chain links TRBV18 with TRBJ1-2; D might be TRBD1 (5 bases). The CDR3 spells CASSPATDYGYTF. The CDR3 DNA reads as TGTGCCAGCTCACCAGCGACAGACTATGGCTACACCTTC.